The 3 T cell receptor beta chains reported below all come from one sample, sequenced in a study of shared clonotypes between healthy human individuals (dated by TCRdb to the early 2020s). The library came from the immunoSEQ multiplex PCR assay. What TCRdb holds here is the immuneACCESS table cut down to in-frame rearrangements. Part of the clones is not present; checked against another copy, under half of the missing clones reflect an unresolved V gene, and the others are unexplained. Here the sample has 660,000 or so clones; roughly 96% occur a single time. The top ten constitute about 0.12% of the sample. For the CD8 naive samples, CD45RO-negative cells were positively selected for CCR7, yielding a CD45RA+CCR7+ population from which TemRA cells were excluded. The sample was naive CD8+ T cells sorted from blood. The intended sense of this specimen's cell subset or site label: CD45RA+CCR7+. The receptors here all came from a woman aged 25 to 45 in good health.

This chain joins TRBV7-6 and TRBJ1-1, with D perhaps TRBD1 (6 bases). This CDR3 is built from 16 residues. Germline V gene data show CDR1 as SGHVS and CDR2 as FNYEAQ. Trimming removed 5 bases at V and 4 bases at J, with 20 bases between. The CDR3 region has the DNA TGTGCCAGCAGCGCCCTCGTGGGGGCATCACCCACTGAAGCTTTCTTT. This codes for CASSALVGASPTEAFF.

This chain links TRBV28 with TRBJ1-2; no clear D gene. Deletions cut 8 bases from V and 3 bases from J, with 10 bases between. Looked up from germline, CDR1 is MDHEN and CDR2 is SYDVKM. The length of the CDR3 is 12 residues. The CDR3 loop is CASAREYYGYTF. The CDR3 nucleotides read TGTGCCAGCGCCCGGGAGTACTATGGCTACACCTTC.

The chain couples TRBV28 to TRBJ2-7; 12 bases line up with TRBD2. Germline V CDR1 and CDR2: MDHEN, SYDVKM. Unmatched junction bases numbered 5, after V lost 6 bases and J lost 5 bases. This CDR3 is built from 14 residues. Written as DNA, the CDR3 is TGTGCCAGCAGACGACTAGCGGGAGTGCACGAGCAGTACTTC. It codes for CASRRLAGVHEQYF.